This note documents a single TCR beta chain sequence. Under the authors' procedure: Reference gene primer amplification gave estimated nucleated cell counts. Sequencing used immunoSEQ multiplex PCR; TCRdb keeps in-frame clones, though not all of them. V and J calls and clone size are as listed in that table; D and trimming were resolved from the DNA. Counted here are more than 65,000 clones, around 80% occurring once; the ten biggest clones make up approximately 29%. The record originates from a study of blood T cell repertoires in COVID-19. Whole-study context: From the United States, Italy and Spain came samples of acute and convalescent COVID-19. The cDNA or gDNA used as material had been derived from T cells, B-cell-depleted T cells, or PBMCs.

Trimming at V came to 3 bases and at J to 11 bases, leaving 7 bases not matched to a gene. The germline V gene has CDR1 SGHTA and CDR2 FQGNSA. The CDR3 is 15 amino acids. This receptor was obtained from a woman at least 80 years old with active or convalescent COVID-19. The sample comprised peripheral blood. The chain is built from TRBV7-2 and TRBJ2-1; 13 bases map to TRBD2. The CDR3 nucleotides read TGTGCCAGCAGCTTTGTCCGACTAGCGGGGGGCCAGCAGTTCTTC. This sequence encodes CASSFVRLAGGQQFF.